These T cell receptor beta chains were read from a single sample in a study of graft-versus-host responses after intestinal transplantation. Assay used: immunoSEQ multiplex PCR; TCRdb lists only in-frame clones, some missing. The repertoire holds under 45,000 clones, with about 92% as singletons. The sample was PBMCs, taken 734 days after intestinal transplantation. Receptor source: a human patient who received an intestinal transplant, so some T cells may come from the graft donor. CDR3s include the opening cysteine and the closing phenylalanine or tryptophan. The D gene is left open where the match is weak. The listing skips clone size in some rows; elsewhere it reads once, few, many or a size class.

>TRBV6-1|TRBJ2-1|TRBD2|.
CASSPSGVSYNEQFF
TGTGCCAGCAGTCCTAGCGGGGTAAGCTACAATGAGCAGTTCTTC
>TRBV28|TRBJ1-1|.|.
CASSLENTEAFF
TGTGCCAGCAGTTTGGAGAACACTGAAGCTTTCTTT
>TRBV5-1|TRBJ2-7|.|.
CASSLERIRTRASYEQYF
TGCGCCAGCAGCTTGGAACGGATTCGAACCCGGGCGTCCTACGAGCAGTACTTC
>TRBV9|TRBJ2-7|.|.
CASSPRDTQGSYEQYF
TGTGCCAGCAGCCCAAGGGACACACAAGGCTCCTACGAGCAGTACTTC
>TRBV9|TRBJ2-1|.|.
CASSVAIGYVDGDEQFF
TGTGCCAGCAGCGTAGCTATAGGGTACGTTGATGGGGATGAGCAGTTCTTC
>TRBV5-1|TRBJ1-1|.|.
CASSLGFGMNTEAFF
TGCGCCAGCAGCTTGGGATTTGGGATGAACACTGAAGCTTTCTTT
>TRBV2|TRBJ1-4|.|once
CASSYNVVRATNEKLFF
TGTGCCAGCAGTTATAATGTTGTCAGGGCAACTAATGAAAAACTGTTTTTT
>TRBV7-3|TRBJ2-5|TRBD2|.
CASSLTGSALASGGAVEETQYF
TGTGCCAGCAGCTTAACGGGATCGGCTTTGGCTAGCGGGGGGGCTGTGGAAGAGACCCAGTACTTC
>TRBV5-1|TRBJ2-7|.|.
CASSPGLSGYEQYF
TGCGCCAGCAGCCCGGGACTTTCCGGCTACGAGCAGTACTTC
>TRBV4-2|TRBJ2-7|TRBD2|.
CASSQGTSGYEQYF
TGTGCCAGCAGCCAAGGGACTAGCGGATACGAGCAGTACTTC
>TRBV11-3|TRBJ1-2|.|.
CASSLDRPTYYGHTF
TGTGCCAGCAGCTTAGACAGACCTACTTACTATGGCCACACCTTC
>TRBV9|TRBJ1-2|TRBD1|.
CASSASGGSYGYTF
TGTGCCAGCAGCGCATCAGGGGGCAGCTATGGCTACACCTTC
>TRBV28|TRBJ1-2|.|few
CASSQRGYTF
TGTGCCAGCAGCCAGAGGGGCTACACCTTC
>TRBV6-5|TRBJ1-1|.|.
CASSLSRGANTEAFF
TGTGCCAGCAGTCTCAGCAGGGGCGCGAACACTGAAGCTTTCTTT
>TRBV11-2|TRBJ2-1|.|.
CASSLRRGQIYNEQFF
TGTGCCAGCAGCTTAAGGCGGGGGCAAATATACAATGAGCAGTTCTTC
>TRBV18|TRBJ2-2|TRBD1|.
CASSPEPGTGSTFGELFF
TGTGCCAGCTCACCAGAGCCCGGGACAGGATCTACCTTCGGGGAGCTGTTTTTT
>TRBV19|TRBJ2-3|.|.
CASSTMESTDTQYF
TGTGCCAGTAGTACGATGGAGAGCACAGATACGCAGTATTTT
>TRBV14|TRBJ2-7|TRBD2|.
CASSLGWSGGFYEQYF
TGTGCCAGCAGCCTTGGGTGGAGCGGGGGATTCTACGAGCAGTACTTC
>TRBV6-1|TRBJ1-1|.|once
CASSEAWSEAFF
TGTGCCAGCAGTGAAGCGTGGAGTGAAGCTTTCTTT
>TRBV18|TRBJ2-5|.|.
CASSHPLYQETQYF
TGTGCCAGCTCACACCCCCTGTACCAAGAGACCCAGTACTTC